The 30 T cell receptor beta chains reported below all come from one sample, sequenced in a study of cytomegalovirus exposure and HLA in healthy donors. The PCR made use of 60 Vbeta and 13 Jbeta primers. TCRdb's table, derived via immunoSEQ multiplex PCR, lists solely in-frame clones and lacks some. The table shows some 190,000 clones, with 65% to 85% occurring only once. The sample consisted of PBMCs. These receptors all stem from a man between 40 and 49 years old in good health and CMV-seropositive.

The J gene is TRBJ2-7, the V gene TRBV5-1; a possible D gene is TRBD2 (6 bases). CDR1 and CDR2 (germline): SGHRS, YFSETQ. With 4 bases removed from V and 1 base from J, the gap between germline ends came to 9 bases. The CDR3 loop spans 13 amino acids. CDR3 in amino acids: CASSPGLSYEQYF. The CDR3 DNA is TGCGCCAGCAGCCCGGGACTTTCCTACGAGCAGTACTTC.

This chain uses TRBV7-9 with TRBJ2-2, with D uncertain. The V end was cut by 3 bases, the J end by 2 bases, with 10 bases between. The CDR3 spans 15 residues. Germline lookup yields CDR1 SEHNR and CDR2 FQNEAQ (reference sequence). The CDR3 region has the DNA TGTGCCAGCAGCTTCCGAGATTCCAACACCGGGGAGCTGTTTTTT. It codes for CASSFRDSNTGELFF.

The chain couples TRBV25-1 to TRBJ2-5; weak D call: TRBD1 (5 bases). The V gene lost 1 base and the J gene lost 5 bases, with 8 bases spanning the gap. The CDR3 is 13 residues long. Germline V lookup: CDR1 MGHDK, CDR2 SYGVNS. This chain's CDR3 is CASSESGRETQYF. The CDR3 DNA reads TGTGCCAGCAGTGAATCAGGGCGTGAGACCCAGTACTTC.

This clone is a singleton in its sample. The rearrangement uses TRBV19 and TRBJ2-1; 8 nucleotides agree with TRBD2. Germline V gene data show CDR1 as LNHDA and CDR2 as SQIVND (reference sequence). V gave up 2 bases and J gave up 10 bases; unmatched junction bases: 1. This CDR3 comprises 12 residues. CDR3 protein: CASSISGSEQFF. CDR3 coding DNA: TGTGCCAGTAGTATAAGCGGGAGCGAGCAGTTCTTC.

The count of this clone is one. V and J are TRBV9 and TRBJ2-2; maybe TRBD1 (6 bases). Germline V CDR1 and CDR2: SGDLS, YYNGEE. The CDR3 runs 13 residues. Trimming cost V 4 bases and J 6 bases, with 10 bases left between them. The CDR3 reads CASSTRGSGELFF. CDR3 DNA: TGTGCCAGCAGCACTAGGGGGTCCGGGGAGCTGTTTTTT.

The CDR3 protein is CASSKRGDRRDTGELFF. The CDR3 DNA sequence: TGTGCCAGCAGCAAAAGAGGGGACAGGAGGGACACCGGGGAGCTGTTTTTT. J is TRBJ2-2 and V is TRBV21-1; the listed D gene, TRBD1, was not tested against the DNA. TRBV21-1 counts as a pseudogene. The CDR3 loop spans 17 amino acids.

This clone was detected a few times. This sequence joins TRBV2 and TRBJ1-5; D remains ambiguous. Germline V gives CDR1 SNHLY, CDR2 FYNNEI. V lost 2 bases, J lost 0 bases, and 11 bases lay in between. The CDR3 runs to 16 residues. CDR3 loop: CASSEQFPYSNQPQHF. CDR3 nucleotides: TGTGCCAGCAGTGAACAGTTTCCTTATAGCAATCAGCCCCAGCATTTT.

This rearrangement joins TRBV27 to TRBJ2-5; D not resolved. With the DNA end fitting TRBJ2-7 better, the J assignment may be wrong. This CDR3 has 10 residues. The germline V gene has CDR1 MNHEY and CDR2 SMNVEV (reference sequence). The CDR3 protein is CASSSYEQYF. In DNA form, the CDR3 reads TGTGCCAGCAGTTCATACGAGCAGTACTTC.

The chain combines TRBV7-8 with TRBJ1-3; the D gene is possibly TRBD1 (6 bases). CDR3 size: 16 residues. V lost 1 base to trimming and J lost 4 bases, with 14 bases between them. Germline CDR1 and CDR2: SGHVS and FQNEAQ. The CDR3 DNA follows: TGTGCCAGCAGCTTAGGGAGTCAGGGGACGGGAAACACCATATATTTT. It encodes CASSLGSQGTGNTIYF.

This clone was recorded a few times. The chain recombines TRBV15 with TRBJ2-5; D is possibly TRBD2 (6 bases). Per the germline V gene, CDR1 is LNHNV and CDR2 is YYDKDF (reference sequence). V lost 0 bases, J lost 2 bases, and 10 bases lay in between. The CDR3 length is 15 residues. CDR3 protein: CATSREAGRQETQYF. The CDR3 DNA is TGTGCCACCAGCAGAGAGGCGGGGAGGCAAGAGACCCAGTACTTC.

Remarks on this clone: One junction end disagrees with the germline gene, perhaps due to a read error. The V and J genes are TRBV11-1 and TRBJ2-1, with TRBD1 matching 10 bases. This CDR3 has 12 amino acids. Germline CDR1 SGHAT, CDR2 FQDESV (reference sequence). The CDR3 region is CASSLMGQGSVF. CDR3 sequence (DNA): TGTGCCAGCAGCTTGATGGGACAGGGGTCGGTCTTC.

This clone has just one count. The chain recombines TRBV2 with TRBJ2-7, with a possible D match to TRBD1 (5 bases). This CDR3 is built from 14 residues. From germline, CDR1 is SNHLY and CDR2 FYNNEI. Trimming removed 4 bases at V and 1 base at J, with 11 bases between. Here the CDR3 DNA reads TGTGCCAGCAGTGGATGGGGCAGTTCCTACGAGCAGTACTTC. It codes for CASSGWGSSYEQYF.

The chain carries TRBV27 and TRBJ2-5, with 7 bases aligning to TRBD2. The end of the DNA aligns better with TRBJ2-7, so the J call may be wrong. The germline gives CDR1 MNHEY, CDR2 SMNVEV (reference sequence). CDR3 length: 15 amino acids. CDR3 loop: CASSLAVTGGYEQYF. The DNA of the CDR3 is TGTGCCAGCAGTTTAGCGGTCACGGGGGGCTACGAGCAGTACTTC.

The gene calls are TRBV5-1 and TRBJ1-2; 7 bases are shared with TRBD1. Germline values: CDR1 SGHRS, CDR2 YFSETQ. The CDR3 is 14 residues long. V shed 1 base and J 6 bases; nucleotides not matched to a gene: 6. In nucleotides, the CDR3 is TGCGCCAGCAGCTTGAATACAGGGGTGGATGGCTACACCTTC. Translated, it gives CASSLNTGVDGYTF.

CDR3 DNA: TGTGCCAGCAGTTTGTTCGGAGAGAAAAACATTCAGTACTTC. This translates into CASSLFGEKNIQYF. This chain uses TRBV28 with TRBJ2-4; no clear D gene. The CDR3 is made up of 14 amino acids. From germline, CDR1 is MDHEN and CDR2 SYDVKM. V lost 3 bases and J lost 4, with 10 bases in between.

The rearrangement uses TRBV19 and TRBJ1-1, with D tentatively TRBD1 (5 bases). Per the germline V gene, CDR1 is LNHDA and CDR2 is SQIVND (reference sequence). The CDR3 runs to 14 residues. V shed 5 bases and J shed 1 base, with 11 bases lying between them. The CDR3 bases are TGTGCCAGTAGTGGGGGACTGGCGAACACTGAAGCTTTCTTT. It specifies CASSGGLANTEAFF.

The chain uses TRBV7-2 and TRBJ2-1, with 14 bases identical to TRBD2. CDR1 is SGHTA, CDR2 FQGNSA, per germline. With V trimmed by 3 bases and J by 7 bases, 11 bases remained unmatched. CDR3 size: 18 residues. This CDR3 is CASSLGTSGRRVGNEQFF. The CDR3 DNA sequence: TGTGCCAGCAGCTTGGGGACTAGCGGGAGACGGGTGGGGAATGAGCAGTTCTTC.

This clone has a single count. The V gene is TRBV15, the J gene TRBJ2-3, with D maybe TRBD2 (6 bases). The CDR3 is made up of 17 amino acids. Trimming stripped 0 bases from V and 3 bases from J, with 16 bases between. Germline loops: CDR1 LNHNV, CDR2 YYDKDF (reference sequence). CDR3 loop: CATSRDRSGVRTDTQYF. For the CDR3, the DNA is TGTGCCACCAGCAGAGATCGGTCGGGAGTCCGGACAGATACGCAGTATTTT.

The chain has TRBV5-6 and TRBJ1-1; 9 bases align to TRBD1. J was trimmed by 3 bases and V by 4 bases; bases with no gene match: 7. The CDR3 runs to 15 residues. From germline, CDR1 is SGHDT and CDR2 YYEEEE. CDR3 protein: CASSRDRAGYTEAFF. As DNA, the CDR3 is TGTGCCAGCAGCCGGGACAGGGCAGGTTACACTGAAGCTTTCTTT.

A few counts support this clone. J is TRBJ1-1 and V is TRBV9; maybe TRBD1 (5 bases). This CDR3 is 13 amino acids long. Trimming removed 3 bases at V and 4 bases at J, with 10 bases between. The germline CDR1 and CDR2 sequences are SGDLS and YYNGEE. CDR3 amino acids: CASSAQVTTEAFF. CDR3 bases: TGTGCCAGCAGCGCACAGGTCACCACTGAAGCTTTCTTT.

V is TRBV14 and J is TRBJ2-7, with D possibly being TRBD2 (7 bases). V was trimmed by 1 base and J by 0 bases, leaving 16 bases between them. Germline CDR1 and CDR2: SGHDN and FVKESK. The CDR3 loop spans 17 amino acids. The CDR3 protein is CASSQVKGGLSSYEQYF. In DNA, the CDR3 is TGTGCCAGCAGCCAAGTTAAGGGGGGGCTGAGCTCCTACGAGCAGTACTTC.

The V and J genes are TRBV30 and TRBJ1-4; D is perhaps TRBD1 (5 bases). The germline CDR1 and CDR2 sequences are GTSNPN and SVGIG (reference sequence). V was shortened by 0 bases and J by 7 bases, with 12 bases between the two germline ends. This CDR3 is built from 14 residues. CDR3 coding DNA: TGTGCCTGGAGTGTGGGGGGAGAGGGTGAAAAACTGTTTTTT. Amino acid sequence: CAWSVGGEGEKLFF.

V usage is TRBV4-1 and J usage is TRBJ2-1; the match to TRBD2 covers 9 bases. This CDR3 is built from 13 residues. From germline, CDR1 is MGHRA and CDR2 YSYEKL. J gave up 15 bases and V 0 bases, and 6 bases lay outside the gene matches. CDR3: CASSQDVLAGRFF. The CDR3 region has the DNA TGCGCCAGCAGCCAAGATGTGCTAGCGGGGCGGTTCTTC.

There are a few counts of this clone. The chain recombines TRBV6-5 with TRBJ1-2; D not certain. The CDR3 has 15 residues. With 0 bases removed from V and 2 bases from J, the gap between germline ends came to 10 bases. The V gene's germline CDR1 is MNHEY and CDR2 SVGAGI. The CDR3 loop reads CASSYSRAGNYGYTF. The CDR3 DNA sequence: TGTGCCAGCAGTTACTCGAGGGCGGGAAACTATGGCTACACCTTC.

The chain has TRBV4-3 and TRBJ2-7; TRBD2 is a possible D gene (6 bases). The CDR3 totals 16 residues. The V end lost 0 bases, the J end lost 1 base, and 13 bases lay between the germline ends. From germline, CDR1 is LGHNA and CDR2 YSLEER. The DNA of the CDR3 is TGCGCCAGCAGCCAAGACCGGGACTCCAGGTCCTACGAGCAGTACTTC. Translated, it gives CASSQDRDSRSYEQYF.

The chain recombines TRBV4-1 with TRBJ1-2; 9 bases map to TRBD1. The V gene end was trimmed by 2 bases and the J gene end by 6 bases; junction bases not matched to a gene: 4. The CDR3 has 14 residues. From germline, CDR1 is MGHRA and CDR2 YSYEKL. The CDR3 is CASSQKDRGDGYTF. CDR3 nucleotide sequence: TGCGCCAGCAGCCAAAAAGACAGGGGGGATGGCTACACCTTC.

This clone was picked up a small number of times. The rearrangement joins TRBV14 to TRBJ2-2; tentative D call: TRBD2 (5 bases). Trimming removed 0 bases from V and 1 base from J, with 12 bases in between. Germline V gives CDR1 SGHDN, CDR2 FVKESK. The CDR3 has 17 residues. CDR3 nucleotides: TGTGCCAGCAGCCAAGATCGGGGAACCCTGAACACCGGGGAGCTGTTTTTT. Translated: CASSQDRGTLNTGELFF.

A word on this clone: Additional DNA sequences in this sample encode the identical CDR3. The genes are TRBV7-6 and TRBJ2-7, with 7 bases matching TRBD2. CDR3 length: 12 residues. Germline V CDR1 and CDR2: SGHVS, FNYEAQ. The V segment lost 1 base and the J segment 6 bases; nucleotides outside the gene matches: 0. The CDR3 coding sequence is TGTGCCAGCAGCTTAGGGGGGGGCGAGCAGTACTTC. Translating it yields CASSLGGGEQYF.

The chain uses TRBV29-1 and TRBJ2-1; 13 bases fit TRBD2. J lost 15 bases, V lost 6 bases, and 14 bases had no gene match. CDR3 length: 14 residues. Per germline, CDR1 SQVTM and CDR2 ANQGSEA. In nucleotides, the CDR3 is TGCAGCGTGATCCCCCGGACTAGCGGGAGCTCGAGGTTCTTC. Translation gives CSVIPRTSGSSRFF.

The V gene is TRBV6-4, the J gene TRBJ2-1, with 11 positions matching TRBD2. CDR3 length: 13 amino acids. With 8 bases clipped from V and 4 bases from J, the junction kept 1 base outside the gene matches. From germline, CDR1 is MRHNA and CDR2 SNTAGT. In DNA form, the CDR3 reads TGTGCCAGCGCTAGCGGGAGGTACAATGAGCAGTTCTTC. This codes for CASASGRYNEQFF.